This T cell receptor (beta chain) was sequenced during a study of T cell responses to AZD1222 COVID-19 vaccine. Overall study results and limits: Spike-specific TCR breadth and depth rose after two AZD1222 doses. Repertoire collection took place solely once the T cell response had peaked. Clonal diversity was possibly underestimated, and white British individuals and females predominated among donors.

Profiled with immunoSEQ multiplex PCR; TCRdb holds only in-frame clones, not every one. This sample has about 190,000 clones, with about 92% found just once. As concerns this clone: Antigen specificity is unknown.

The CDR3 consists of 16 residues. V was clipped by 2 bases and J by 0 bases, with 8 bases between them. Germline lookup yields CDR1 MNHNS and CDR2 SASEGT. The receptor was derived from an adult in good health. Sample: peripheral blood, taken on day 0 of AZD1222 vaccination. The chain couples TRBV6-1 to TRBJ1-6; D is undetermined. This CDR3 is CASSELVSSYNSPLHF. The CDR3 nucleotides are TGTGCCAGCAGTGAACTCGTCAGCTCCTATAATTCACCCCTCCACTTT.